The rows below give T cell receptor beta chains drawn from one sample of a study of OX40 agonist ivuxolimab in advanced cancers. Assay: immunoSEQ multiplex PCR; the TCRdb copy retains only in-frame clones and omits some. The data show fewer than 65,000 clones, with about nine tenths seen just once and approximately 7.2% held by the top ten. The source material was CD4+ or CD8+ T cells sorted from blood, sampled in a trial of the OX40 agonist ivuxolimab. Receptor source: an adult with an advanced solid tumor such as melanoma, head and neck, liver or kidney cancer. The CDR3 runs from the conserved cysteine through the conserved F or W. A D gene is named only where the DNA matches it firmly. Size values are once, few and many counts, or a class for expanded clones, and some rows have none.

j_gene	d_gene	len	v_gene	abundance	CDR3nt	CDR3aa
TRBJ2-4	.	13	TRBV6-1	once	TGTGCCAGCAGGCAGGGGAACAAAAACATTCAGTACTTC	CASRQGNKNIQYF
TRBJ2-1	TRBD2	17	TRBV11-2	.	TGTGCCAGCACCCCACGCTGGGGGACTAGCTTCTACAATGAGCAGTTCTTC	CASTPRWGTSFYNEQFF
TRBJ1-4	TRBD1	13	TRBV19	once	TGTGCCAGTTGTGGGACAGGGCCTGAAAAACTGTTTTTT	CASCGTGPEKLFF
TRBJ2-2	.	14	TRBV18	.	TGTGCCAGCTCACCAGGGGGGAACACCGGGGAGCTGTTTTTT	CASSPGGNTGELFF
TRBJ2-7	TRBD1	16	TRBV6-5	.	TGTGCCAGCAGTTCGATGTTAACAGGGGGCTCCAACGAGCAGTACTTC	CASSSMLTGGSNEQYF
TRBJ2-2	.	15	TRBV9	.	TGTGCCAGCAGCGTATTTACCGGGAACACCGGGGAGCTGTTTTTT	CASSVFTGNTGELFF
TRBJ1-2	.	15	TRBV27	.	TGTGCCAGCAGTTTCTCCACCGACGGAGCGGGCGGCTACACCTTC	CASSFSTDGAGGYTF
TRBJ2-1	.	15	TRBV5-4	.	TGTGCCAGCAGCCCGCGCCCGGGCTCCTACAATGAGCAGTTCTTC	CASSPRPGSYNEQFF
TRBJ1-4	.	16	TRBV5-1	.	TGCGCCAGCAGCTTGCAGGGGCCCTCAACTAATGAAAAACTGTTTTTT	CASSLQGPSTNEKLFF
TRBJ2-7	TRBD2	15	TRBV6-5	.	TGTGCCAGCAGTTACGGTCTAGCGGGGTCCTACGAGCAGTACTTC	CASSYGLAGSYEQYF
TRBJ1-1	TRBD1	14	TRBV18	.	TGTGCCAGCTCAGTCACAGGGGACGTCACTGAAGCTTTCTTT	CASSVTGDVTEAFF
TRBJ2-1	.	13	TRBV6-1	.	TGTGCCAGCAGGGCCGGGACCTACAATGAGCAGTTCTTC	CASRAGTYNEQFF
TRBJ2-5	TRBD2	15	TRBV9	.	TGTGCCAGCAGCGTAGAGGCGGGAGGGCAAGAGACCCAGTACTTC	CASSVEAGGQETQYF
TRBJ1-1	.	13	TRBV11-2	.	TGTGCCAGCAGCTTAGGACGGGACACTGAAGCTTTCTTT	CASSLGRDTEAFF
TRBJ2-5	TRBD1	15	TRBV5-1	once	TGCGCCAGCAGCGAGACAGGGTTCGTCCAAGAGACCCAGTACTTC	CASSETGFVQETQYF
TRBJ2-1	TRBD2	15	TRBV7-3	.	TGTGCCAGCAGCCCGCGGGGGAGCTCCTACAATGAGCAGTTCTTC	CASSPRGSSYNEQFF
TRBJ1-1	.	14	TRBV5-1	.	TGCGCCAGCAGCTCGGGAGAACTACGCGCTGAAGCTTTCTTT	CASSSGELRAEAFF
TRBJ2-7	TRBD1	15	TRBV7-7	few	TGTGCTAGCAGACCTTGGGGGACAGCTTTCTACGAGCAGTACTTC	CASRPWGTAFYEQYF
TRBJ2-1	TRBD2	16	TRBV5-1	.	TGCGCCAGCAGCCTGGATGGGACTAGCGTCTACAATGAGCAGTTCTTC	CASSLDGTSVYNEQFF
TRBJ2-2	.	13	TRBV12-5	.	TGTGCTAGTGCCCTGACGAGCACCGGGGAGCTGTTTTTT	CASALTSTGELFF
TRBJ1-1	.	11	TRBV20-1	few	TGCAGCAAGACAGTGAACACTGAAGCTTTCTTT	CSKTVNTEAFF
TRBJ2-2	.	12	TRBV19	.	TGTGCCAGTAGCCAAGGGTCTGGGGAGCTGTTTTTT	CASSQGSGELFF
TRBJ1-5	.	14	TRBV10-3	.	TGTGCCATCAGCTCGGGGCGAGAAAATCAGCCCCAGCATTTT	CAISSGRENQPQHF
TRBJ1-5	.	15	TRBV19	.	TGTGCCAGTAGTATAGATGGGACAAGTTATCAGCCCCAGCATTTT	CASSIDGTSYQPQHF
TRBJ2-3	.	14	TRBV7-9	.	TGTGCCAGCAGCAGCGGGCAAATGGGAGATACGCAGTATTTT	CASSSGQMGDTQYF
TRBJ2-7	.	13	TRBV28	.	TGTGCCAGCAGTTTAGGCAGAGTGCTCGAGCAGTACTTC	CASSLGRVLEQYF
TRBJ2-4	.	15	TRBV30	.	TGTGCCTGGAGTCCACTGGGGCAGAATGGGAACATTCAGTACTTC	CAWSPLGQNGNIQYF
TRBJ1-4	.	14	TRBV6-1	.	TGTGCCAGCAGAGGGGTCGGGCTTGGAGAAAAACTGTTTTTT	CASRGVGLGEKLFF
TRBJ2-5	TRBD1	17	TRBV5-1	.	TGCGCCAGCAGCTGGAGACCGGGACAGAAAGACCAAGAGACCCAGTACTTC	CASSWRPGQKDQETQYF
TRBJ2-1	.	16	TRBV5-6	.	TGTGCCAGCAGCTCTGAGGGGGGACCGTTACACAATGAGCAGTTCTTC	CASSSEGGPLHNEQFF
TRBJ1-1	TRBD1	13	TRBV5-6	.	TGTGCCAGCAGCTTCGACAGGGGCACTGAAGCTTTCTTT	CASSFDRGTEAFF
TRBJ2-1	TRBD2	16	TRBV7-6	.	TGTGCCAGCAGCTTACTTCTAGCGGGAGTTAGTAATGAGCAGTTCTTC	CASSLLLAGVSNEQFF
TRBJ2-2	TRBD1	15	TRBV5-4	.	TGTGCCAGCAGCCAGGGACAGGGGACCACCGGGGAGCTGTTTTTT	CASSQGQGTTGELFF
TRBJ1-2	.	13	TRBV4-2	.	TGTGCCAGCAGCCTGCTTGATGAGGACGGCTACACCTTC	CASSLLDEDGYTF
TRBJ1-1	.	15	TRBV13	.	TGTGCCAGCAGCTTAATTGGAGTCCAGGGTACTGAAGCTTTCTTT	CASSLIGVQGTEAFF
TRBJ2-7	.	14	TRBV7-8	few	TGTGCCAGCAGCTTAGGGCGGGGATTGAGCGAGCAGTACTTC	CASSLGRGLSEQYF
TRBJ2-5	TRBD2	12	TRBV28	once	TGTGCCAGCAGTTCGCTCGGGGGGTCCCAGTACTTC	CASSSLGGSQYF
TRBJ1-3	.	11	TRBV6-5	.	TGTGCCAGCAGGAGCTCAAACACCATATATTTT	CASRSSNTIYF
TRBJ1-5	TRBD1	14	TRBV6-6	few	TGTGCCAGCAGTACGACAGGGACCAATCAGCCCCAGCATTTT	CASSTTGTNQPQHF
TRBJ1-2	.	15	TRBV28	.	TGTGCCAGCAGTTTTCCCACTCCGGGACGAGACGGCTACACCTTC	CASSFPTPGRDGYTF
TRBJ2-7	.	13	TRBV25-1	.	TGTGCCAGCGGGCAGGGGAGCTCCTACGAGCAGTACTTC	CASGQGSSYEQYF
TRBJ1-2	.	14	TRBV4-2	.	TGTGCCAGCAGCCATAATAGGGCAGGGGCTGGCTACACCTTC	CASSHNRAGAGYTF
TRBJ2-5	.	14	TRBV6-1	.	TGTGCCAGCAGTGGAGCAGCCAGGGGAGAGACCCAGTACTTC	CASSGAARGETQYF
TRBJ2-7	.	13	TRBV5-1	once	TGCGCCAGCAGCTTGGTTCTGGGAGGCGAGCAGTACTTC	CASSLVLGGEQYF
TRBJ2-7	.	13	TRBV11-3	few	TGTGCCAGCAGCCTAGGTGAGGTGGGGGAGCAGTACTTC	CASSLGEVGEQYF
TRBJ1-4	TRBD1	14	TRBV6-5	.	TGTGCCAGCAGCTGGGACAGTAGACCTGAAAAACTGTTTTTT	CASSWDSRPEKLFF
TRBJ1-2	.	13	TRBV10-3	.	TGTGCCATCAGTGAAGGCCAGGACTATGGCTACACCTTC	CAISEGQDYGYTF